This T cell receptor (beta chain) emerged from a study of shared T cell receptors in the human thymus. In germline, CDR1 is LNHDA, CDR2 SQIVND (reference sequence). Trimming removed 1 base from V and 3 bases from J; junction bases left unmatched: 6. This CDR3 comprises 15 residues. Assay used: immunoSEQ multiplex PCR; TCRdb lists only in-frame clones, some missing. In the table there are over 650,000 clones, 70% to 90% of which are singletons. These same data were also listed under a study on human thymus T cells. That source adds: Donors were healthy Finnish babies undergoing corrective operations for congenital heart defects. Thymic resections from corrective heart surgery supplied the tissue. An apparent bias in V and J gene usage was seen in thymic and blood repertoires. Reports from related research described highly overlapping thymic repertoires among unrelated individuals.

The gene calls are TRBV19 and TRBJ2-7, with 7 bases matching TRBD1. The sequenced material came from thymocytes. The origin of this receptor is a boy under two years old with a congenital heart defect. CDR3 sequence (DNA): TGTGCCAGTAGTATAGTCCCCGGACAGGACTACGAGCAGTACTTC. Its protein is CASSIVPGQDYEQYF.